These T cell receptor beta chains were read from a single sample in a study of early T cells in non-severe SARS-CoV-2 infection. TCRdb re-called the 5' RACE reads with MiXCR, one entry per CDR3 protein. The table has approximately 84,000 distinct CDR3 sequences, 14% to 15% seen once; the top ten hold around 5.1%. Sequenced sample: whole blood. Receptors were obtained from an adult who was a healthcare worker with PCR-confirmed SARS-CoV-2 infection or an uninfected control (not recorded which). CDR3s include the opening cysteine and the closing phenylalanine or tryptophan. D genes are given only for firm matches. Not every row has a clone size; where given, it reads once, few, many or a size class.

d_gene	v_gene	j_gene	abundance	CDR3nt	CDR3aa
.	TRBV5-5	TRBJ2-5	few	TGTGCCAGCAGCTTGGAAGGCAGTGAGACCCAGTACTTC	CASSLEGSETQYF
.	TRBV4-1	TRBJ2-7	few	TGCGCCAGCAGCCAATTTGCGACAGGTAATTCCTACGAGCAGTACTTC	CASSQFATGNSYEQYF
TRBD2	TRBV7-9	TRBJ2-3	few	TGTGCCGGACTAGCGGGAAACACAGATACGCAGTATTTT	CAGLAGNTDTQYF
.	TRBV5-1	TRBJ2-7	few	TGCGCCAGCAGCTTGGGGGGACCCAGGGGTTACGAGCAGTACTTC	CASSLGGPRGYEQYF
TRBD1	TRBV4-3	TRBJ2-7	few	TGCGCCAGCAGCCAAGCAATCGGACAGGGGAGTGAGCAGTACTTC	CASSQAIGQGSEQYF
.	TRBV6-5	TRBJ2-3	few	TGTGCCAGCAGTGACCTTACAGATACGCAGTATTTT	CASSDLTDTQYF
.	TRBV5-1	TRBJ2-3	.	TGCGCCAGCAGCAAAGAGAGCGTATCAAGGAGTCGGAGAGATACGCAGTATTTT	CASSKESVSRSRRDTQYF
.	TRBV7-8	TRBJ2-7	many	TGTGCCAGCAGCTTAGCGGGGCCGGACGAGCAGTACTTC	CASSLAGPDEQYF
.	TRBV27	TRBJ2-5	once	TGTGCCAGCAGAGGTCAGAGGGCAGAGACCCAGTACTTC	CASRGQRAETQYF
.	TRBV6-1	TRBJ2-6	.	TGTGCCAGCAGTGAAGGCGGAGGTTCTGGGGCCAACGTCCTGACTTTC	CASSEGGGSGANVLTF
TRBD1	TRBV4-1	TRBJ1-6	.	TGCGCCAGCAGCCCGGTATCAGAGGACAGGAGGACACCCCTCCACTTT	CASSPVSEDRRTPLHF
TRBD1	TRBV24-1	TRBJ2-7	many	TGTGCCACCAGTGATTCCGGGACAGGTACCTACGAGCAGTACTTC	CATSDSGTGTYEQYF
.	TRBV7-9	TRBJ1-2	.	TGTGCCAGCAGCTTATATGAGCTCCCATACTATGGCTACACCTTC	CASSLYELPYYGYTF
.	TRBV7-6	TRBJ2-1	few	TGTGCCAGCAGCTTAGTGGAGGGAAGGGCCTACAATGAGCAGTTCTTC	CASSLVEGRAYNEQFF
TRBD2	TRBV7-9	TRBJ2-7	.	TGTGCCAGCAGCTCCCCGGGACTAGCGGACGGAGGGACCTACGAGCAGTACTTC	CASSSPGLADGGTYEQYF
.	TRBV19	TRBJ1-2	few	TGTGCCAGTAATGCAGGGAGGACGCATGGCTACACCTTC	CASNAGRTHGYTF
.	TRBV5-1	TRBJ2-1	.	TGCGCCAGCAGCTTTAGGGAGACCTACAATGAGCGGTTCTTC	CASSFRETYNERFF
.	TRBV6-5	TRBJ1-3	few	TGTGCCAGCAGATCAAGACTGTACTCTGGAAACACCATATATTTT	CASRSRLYSGNTIYF
.	TRBV6-2/TRBV6-3	TRBJ1-1	.	TGTGCCAGCAGTTATACAAGAATGGGCACTGAAGCTTTCTTT	CASSYTRMGTEAFF
.	TRBV30	TRBJ2-7	many	TGTGCCTGGACCCCTGGGGCAAAAGGCGAGCAGTACTTC	CAWTPGAKGEQYF
TRBD1	TRBV7-9	TRBJ2-5	.	TGTGCCAGCAGCCCCGGACAGGGTGAAGAGACCCAGTACTTC	CASSPGQGEETQYF
.	TRBV7-2	TRBJ2-5	many	TGTGCCAGCAGCAGCAGGGGTCAGAGAGCCCAGTACTTC	CASSSRGQRAQYF
TRBD1	TRBV4-1	TRBJ1-2	few	TGCGCCAGCAGCGTACAGGGGGCGCGGTATGGCTACACCTTC	CASSVQGARYGYTF
.	TRBV28	TRBJ2-1	few	TGTGCCTCGTACCCACAGGGTACCCTGAAAAACTACAATGAGCAGTTCTTC	CASYPQGTLKNYNEQFF
.	TRBV10-2	TRBJ2-2	.	TGCGCCAGCAGACAGGGTGACGCCGGGGAGCTGTTTTTT	CASRQGDAGELFF
TRBD1	TRBV9	TRBJ2-2	few	TGTGCCAGCAGCGCGTGGACAGGGGACACCGGGGAGCTGTTTTTT	CASSAWTGDTGELFF
.	TRBV29-1	TRBJ1-2	few	TGCAGCGCTAGAAATGAAAACTATGGCTACACCTTC	CSARNENYGYTF
.	TRBV20-1	TRBJ2-7	many	TGCAGTGCCGCCCAAAGTTGGGAGCAGTACTTC	CSAAQSWEQYF
TRBD1	TRBV20-1	TRBJ2-2	.	TGCAGTGCCTCCGGGACAGATCGGTCCGGGGAGCTGTTTTTT	CSASGTDRSGELFF
.	TRBV24-1	TRBJ1-5	.	TGTGCCACCAGTGATGCTGGGACATCTAGCAATCAGCCCCAGCATTTT	CATSDAGTSSNQPQHF
TRBD1	TRBV24-1	TRBJ2-1	few	TGTGCCACCAGGGGACAGTACAATGAGCAGTTCTTC	CATRGQYNEQFF
.	TRBV11-1	TRBJ1-1	.	TGTGCCAGCAGCTCCCCCCCATTTGGAGCTTTCTTT	CASSSPPFGAFF
.	TRBV28	TRBJ2-7	few	TGTGCCAGCAGTTTCCCCACCCCCTCAGGGAGCTCCTACGAGCAGTACTTC	CASSFPTPSGSSYEQYF
.	TRBV11-2	TRBJ2-3	.	TGTGCCAGCAGCTTAGATGGGGGTACGCAGTATTTT	CASSLDGGTQYF
.	TRBV29-1	TRBJ2-2	few	TGCAGCGTGGCAGGGGAATCCGGGGAGCTGTTTTTT	CSVAGESGELFF
.	TRBV7-9	TRBJ2-7	few	TGTGCCAGCAGCCCACAGGGAAAGGATGGGAAAGAGTACTTC	CASSPQGKDGKEYF
TRBD1	TRBV10-3	TRBJ2-6	few	TGTGCCATCAGTCCAACAGGGGCCGGGGCCAACGTCCTGACTTTC	CAISPTGAGANVLTF
TRBD1	TRBV4-1	TRBJ2-7	.	TGCGCCAGCAGCCAGGGGACAGGGCCCTACGAGCAGTACTTC	CASSQGTGPYEQYF
.	TRBV28	TRBJ2-2	few	TGTGCCAGCAGTTTAGGCGTCGGGGAGCTGTTTTTT	CASSLGVGELFF
.	TRBV19	TRBJ1-4	.	TGTGCCAGTACCTGGGGAACAGCCGTAAATGAAAAACTGTTTTTT	CASTWGTAVNEKLFF
TRBD1	TRBV5-1	TRBJ2-7	few	TGCGCCAGCGTCCAGACAGGGCTATCCTACGAGCAGTACTTC	CASVQTGLSYEQYF
TRBD1	TRBV5-1	TRBJ2-3	many	TGCGCCAGCAGCTTACGGACAGGGACAGATACGCAGTATTTT	CASSLRTGTDTQYF
TRBD1	TRBV6-2/TRBV6-3	TRBJ1-1	many	TGTGCCGTTTTCCGGACAGGGAACACTGAAGCTTTCTTT	CAVFRTGNTEAFF
TRBD2	TRBV20-1	TRBJ2-1	few	TGCAGTGCCCCCGGGACTAGCGGGAGTGGCGATGAGCAGTTCTTC	CSAPGTSGSGDEQFF
TRBD2	TRBV12-5	TRBJ2-1	few	TGTGCTAGTGGTTTGGAGGTGCGGGAGGGCCTCCCTGAGGAGCAGTTCTTC	CASGLEVREGLPEEQFF
.	TRBV7-8	TRBJ2-1	few	TGTGCCAGCAGCAGGGGACGGCTGCCCTACAATGAGCAGTTCTTC	CASSRGRLPYNEQFF
.	TRBV6-5	TRBJ1-1	few	TGTGCCAGCAGCTACGTGGCATCGGAGGCTTTCTTT	CASSYVASEAFF
.	TRBV11-2	TRBJ2-4	.	TGTGCCAGCAGCTTTGAGGGAAACATTCAGTACTTC	CASSFEGNIQYF
.	TRBV5-1	TRBJ2-6	few	TGCGCCAGCAGCTTTGCAGGCCTAGACTCTGGGGCCAACGTCCTGACTTTC	CASSFAGLDSGANVLTF
TRBD2	TRBV7-9	TRBJ2-1	.	TGTGCCAGCAGCAACCCACCGGGACTAGCGGGAGAGGGTGAGCAGTTCTTC	CASSNPPGLAGEGEQFF
.	TRBV11-3	TRBJ1-6	many	TGTGCCAGCAGCTTCCCCTTGGGGGACACGAGCTCCTATAATTCACCCCTCCACTTT	CASSFPLGDTSSYNSPLHF
.	TRBV29-1	TRBJ2-2	many	TGCAGCGTTGAAGAAGGCCGGGGGCGAGGCACCGGGGAGCTGTTTTTT	CSVEEGRGRGTGELFF
.	TRBV4-1	TRBJ2-1	.	TGCGCCAGCAGCCAAGAATCCGGTGCAGGGAACTCCTACAATGAGCAGTTCTTC	CASSQESGAGNSYNEQFF
.	TRBV15	TRBJ2-5	.	TGTGCCACCAGCAGAGATTTCGGGGATCCGGGGCAGGAGACCCAGTACTTC	CATSRDFGDPGQETQYF
.	TRBV11-2	TRBJ2-7	few	TGTGCCAGCAGCCCGACGTCCGGAAAGGCGTACTTC	CASSPTSGKAYF
.	TRBV5-4	TRBJ1-3	.	TGTGCCAGCAGCGAAACGACGGGCCACTCTGGAAACACCATATATTTT	CASSETTGHSGNTIYF
.	TRBV6-1	TRBJ1-2	few	TGTGCCAGCAGCATAGCAGAGCCCACATATGGCTACACCTTC	CASSIAEPTYGYTF